Following are 11 T cell receptor beta chains from one sample sequenced in a study of blood T cell repertoires in COVID-19. TCRdb's table, derived via immunoSEQ multiplex PCR, lists solely in-frame clones and lacks some. The sample yields about 200,000 clones, less than 85% seen once. The material sequenced was peripheral blood. Receptor source: a woman aged 70-85 years with acute or convalescent COVID-19.

The chain carries TRBV6-6 and TRBJ2-7; D gene unclear. Trimming cost V 1 base and J 2 bases, with 15 bases left between them. The CDR3 consists of 16 residues. The germline CDR1 and CDR2 sequences are MNHNY and SVGAGI (reference sequence). This CDR3 reads CASSYLAPGQTYEQYF. In DNA form, the CDR3 reads TGTGCCAGCAGTTACTTGGCGCCGGGTCAGACCTACGAGCAGTACTTC.

This clone occurred once. The V and J genes are TRBV28 and TRBJ2-7; TRBD2 matches 8 bases. The CDR3 is 15 amino acids. Germline V CDR1 and CDR2: MDHEN, SYDVKM. After removal of 6 bases from V and 0 bases from J, the junction contained 7 bases not matched to a gene. The CDR3 loop reads CASRSSGGSSYEQYF. The CDR3 DNA follows: TGTGCCAGCAGATCTTCGGGAGGGAGCTCCTACGAGCAGTACTTC.

CDR3 DNA sequence: TGTGCCAGTAGTATGCAACAGACAGGGAAGAATTCACCCCTCCACTTT. Protein sequence: CASSMQQTGKNSPLHF. The chain has TRBV19 and TRBJ1-6; 7 bases map to TRBD1. Germline CDR1 and CDR2: LNHDA and SQIVND (reference sequence). The CDR3 spans 16 residues. Losses at the gene ends were 3 bases for V and 7 bases for J; bases not matched to a gene: 9.

This chain links TRBV6-5 with TRBJ2-5; the D gene is possibly TRBD2 (5 bases). Germline CDR1 reads MNHEY; CDR2 reads SVGAGI. The V end lost 8 bases, the J end lost 4 bases, and 11 bases lay between the germline ends. The CDR3 loop spans 12 amino acids. The CDR3 protein is CASPRSGETQYF. CDR3 coding DNA: TGTGCCAGCCCGAGGAGCGGAGAGACCCAGTACTTC.

CDR3 sequence reads: CASSLARQGQETQYF. DNA for the CDR3: TGCGCCAGCAGCTTGGCCCGGCAGGGCCAAGAGACCCAGTACTTC. V is TRBV5-1 and J is TRBJ2-5; possibly TRBD1 for D (5 bases). Germline loops: CDR1 SGHRS, CDR2 YFSETQ. V was shortened by 0 bases and J by 1 base, with 10 bases between the two germline ends. There are 15 residues in the CDR3.

The chain uses TRBV10-3 and TRBJ2-3, with D possibly TRBD2 on 6 matching bases. The V end lost 7 bases, the J end lost 0 bases, and 11 bases lay between the germline ends. The CDR3 totals 14 residues. CDR1 is ENHRY, CDR2 SYGVKD, per germline. DNA for the CDR3: TGTGCCATCACGCCAGGGACTAGCACAGATACGCAGTATTTT. Its translation is CAITPGTSTDTQYF.

This clone was found a few times. V and J are TRBV5-1 and TRBJ2-7; TRBD1 agrees at 8 bases. The germline gives CDR1 SGHRS, CDR2 YFSETQ. The CDR3 totals 13 residues. The V segment lost 4 bases and the J segment 7 bases; nucleotides outside the gene matches: 7. The CDR3 nucleotides are TGCGCCAGCAGCCTGGACAGGGTATGGGAGCAGTACTTC. It codes for CASSLDRVWEQYF.

The CDR3 DNA sequence: TGTGCCAGCAGTTTATCGACAGGGTATAATTCACCCCTCCACTTT. Translated: CASSLSTGYNSPLHF. The chain links TRBV28 to TRBJ1-6; 7 nucleotides match TRBD1. The CDR3 runs to 15 residues. J was trimmed by 4 bases and V by 1 base; bases with no gene match: 1. Looked up from germline, CDR1 is MDHEN and CDR2 is SYDVKM.

This clone appeared a few times. J is TRBJ1-2 and V is TRBV30, with D hard to call. CDR1 is GTSNPN, CDR2 SVGIG, per germline (reference sequence). The CDR3 is made up of 13 amino acids. The ends were cut back, 3 bases at V and 8 bases at J, with 16 bases in the middle. CDR3 nucleotide sequence: TGTGCCTGGAGATCATCGGGTACCGGGGGCTACACCTTC. Translated, it gives CAWRSSGTGGYTF.

This clone was detected a few times. The chain couples TRBV12-5 to TRBJ1-1; 11 nucleotides match TRBD1. V shed 7 bases and J 0 bases; nucleotides not matched to a gene: 10. This CDR3 is 17 amino acids long. CDR1 and CDR2 (germline): LGHNT, FRNRAP. For the CDR3, the DNA is TGTGCTAGTGCCAAATATGGACAGGGGGCGATGAACACTGAAGCTTTCTTT. The encoded protein is CASAKYGQGAMNTEAFF.

This sequence joins TRBV28 and TRBJ1-1, with a weak D call TRBD1 (6 bases). V dropped 4 bases and J dropped 1 base, with 13 bases sitting between them. CDR3 length: 15 amino acids. The V gene's germline CDR1 is MDHEN and CDR2 SYDVKM. CDR3 DNA: TGTGCCAGCAGTTCGTTACAGGGCGGGAACACTGAAGCTTTCTTT. Translated, it gives CASSSLQGGNTEAFF. The variable domain in full, with the rest retrieved from reference TRBV28 and TRBJ1-1, is DVKVTQSSRYLVKRTGEKVFLECVQDMDHENMFWYRQDPGLGLRLIYFSYDVKMKEKGDIPEGYSVSREKKERFSLILESASTNQTSMYLCASSSLQGGNTEAFFGQGTRLTVV.